This T cell receptor beta chain was captured by sequencing in a study of PD-L1 blockade in urothelial cancer. Study information: The study recovered a median of roughly 150,000 T cells per blood sample.

This CDR3 is 14 amino acids long. Trimming stripped 3 bases from V and 6 bases from J, with 12 bases between. Looked up from germline, CDR1 is MNHNS and CDR2 is SASEGT. Specified time point: peripheral blood 6 weeks after treatment start. Pretreatment sampling and on-treatment sampling together yielded between 1 and 8 samples for each patient. Method: immunoSEQ multiplex PCR; TCRdb's copy keeps in-frame clones and lacks some. The sample has some 48,000 clones, 65% to 85% seen once. Points from the study as a whole: Larger 3-week expansion of tumor-associated blood clones was seen in durable-benefit patients.

For this clone: The antigen is not known. Distinct nucleotide sequences in the sample also encode this CDR3.

This rearrangement joins TRBV6-1 to TRBJ1-5; D unclear. The source material was PBMCs, sampled around atezolizumab (anti-PD-L1) treatment. The clonotype comes from an older man with urothelial cancer. The CDR3 DNA reads TGTGCCAGCAGTGAGGGTGGGGAGGGTCAGCCCCAGCATTTT. Its protein is CASSEGGEGQPQHF.